This T cell receptor beta chain was recorded in a study of cytomegalovirus exposure and HLA in healthy donors. The V gene lost 3 bases and the J gene lost 2 bases, with 15 bases spanning the gap. The germline gives CDR1 GTSNPN, CDR2 SVGIG (reference sequence). The CDR3 extends over 15 amino acids. Remarks on this clone: Its antigen is not identified.

Overall study findings and caveats: Of the V segments, some could not be distinguished, including TRBV6-2 and TRBV6-3, and were excluded. Data from an earlier analysis indicated that most TCR beta V segments were productive either about 90% or about 30% of the time. Most observed TCR sequences were rare, whereas some public TCRs were detected in many donors. Analyzed later, association rates of TCRs varied across HLA loci, with DRB1 most and HLA-C fewest.

Primers: 60 Vbeta forward and 13 Jbeta reverse. Method: immunoSEQ multiplex PCR; TCRdb's copy keeps in-frame clones and lacks some. This sample contains about 88,000 clones. This clonotype originated in a girl aged 10 to 17 in good health and CMV-seropositive. The sequencing input was PBMCs. V gene TRBV30 combines with J gene TRBJ2-3, with D unresolved. CDR3 protein: CAWSPLKLSTDTQYF. The DNA of the CDR3 is TGTGCCTGGAGCCCACTAAAACTCTCCACAGATACGCAGTATTTT. The full variable domain, its missing parts supplied by reference TRBV30 and TRBJ2-3, is SQTIHQWPATLVQPVGSPLSLECTVEGTSNPNLYWYRQAAGRGLQLLFYSVGIGQISSEVPQNLSASRPQDRQFILSSKKLLLSDSGFYLCAWSPLKLSTDTQYFGPGTRLTVL.